This T cell receptor beta chain was found in a study of cytomegalovirus exposure and HLA in healthy donors. The PCR was carried out with 60 Vbeta primers and 13 Jbeta primers. Study processing details: In a later analysis, 10 million to 11 million of about 80 million unique beta chains occurred in at least two donors. Sequencing used immunoSEQ multiplex PCR; TCRdb keeps in-frame clones, though not all of them. For V, J and clone size, that table is used; D and trimming come from the DNA. Among fewer than 85,000 clones, about four fifths were seen once, and the ten largest hold less than 7%. General study results and limits: Despite most TCR sequences being rare, some public TCRs occurred in many donors. The study designated over 150 TCR beta chains cytomegalovirus-associated.

About this clone itself: The antigen remains undetermined.

There were likely unrecorded immune exposures, though donors were nominally healthy when sampled. Germline V gives CDR1 SGHRS, CDR2 YFSETQ. This CDR3 region has 15 residues. V was clipped by 4 bases and J by 12 bases; unmatched bases: 9. The chain recombines TRBV5-1 with TRBJ2-1, with 14 bases identical to TRBD2. Input material: PBMCs. This TCR came from a male donor in good health and CMV-seropositive. CDR3 protein: CASSQTSGRAKGQFF. CDR3 coding DNA: TGCGCCAGCAGCCAGACTAGCGGGAGGGCCAAGGGGCAGTTCTTC.